These T cell receptor beta chains were read from a single sample in a study of cytomegalovirus exposure and HLA in healthy donors. TCRdb keeps only in-frame clones here, not all; method: immunoSEQ multiplex PCR. The sample holds about 120,000 clones; around 79% are singletons and the top ten take more than 1.4%. Sequenced input: PBMCs. The receptors here all came from a woman younger than 35 in good health and CMV-seronegative. Each CDR3 is given with its conserved first and last residue. The D gene is left open where the match is weak. Some rows have no size entry. The others give once, few or many, or a class for an expanded clone.

>once|TRBV5-4|TRBJ2-7|-
TGTGCCAGCAGCCTGGGGGTGGGGGGCTACGAGCAGTACTTC
CASSLGVGGYEQYF
>-|TRBV6-5|TRBJ2-5|-
TGTGCCAGCAGGCCTCCGGGACAGACTAGGGAGACCCAGTACTTC
CASRPPGQTRETQYF
>-|TRBV27|TRBJ2-1|TRBD2
TGTGCCAGCATAAGAAGCGGGGGGCGGGAGCAGTTCTTC
CASIRSGGREQFF
>-|TRBV27|TRBJ2-6|-
TGTGCCAGCACCTCAGGGTCCGGGGCCAACGTCCTGACTTTC
CASTSGSGANVLTF
>-|TRBV27|TRBJ1-2|-
TGTGCCAGCAGAGAGATAAAGGCCGGGGGCTACACCTTC
CASREIKAGGYTF
>-|TRBV19|TRBJ1-1|TRBD1
TGCGCCAGTAGTATCGTACGGACAGGGGGAATGAACACTGAAGCTTTCTTT
CASSIVRTGGMNTEAFF
>once|TRBV6-1|TRBJ1-6|-
TGTGCCAGCAGTCAGCGGGCTCCTAATTCACCCCTCCACTTT
CASSQRAPNSPLHF
>-|TRBV7-9|TRBJ1-1|-
TGTGCCAGCAGCCATAAATCCAGCGACACTGAAGCTTTCTTT
CASSHKSSDTEAFF
>-|TRBV4-3|TRBJ2-7|-
TGCGCCAGCAGCACCCAATGGCAGGGGAGCTCCTACGAGCAGTACTTC
CASSTQWQGSSYEQYF
>-|TRBV6-5|TRBJ1-4|-
TGTGCCAGCAGGGTGTCGACAACCGGAGAAAAACTGTTTTTT
CASRVSTTGEKLFF
>once|TRBV5-1|TRBJ2-2|TRBD1
TGCGCCAGCAGCTTGGCGGGACAGGTGAACACCGGGGAGCTGTTTTTT
CASSLAGQVNTGELFF
>-|TRBV19|TRBJ2-6|-
TGTGCCAGTATGGTGCCGTTCCCCGGGGGGGCCAACGTCCTGACTTTC
CASMVPFPGGANVLTF
>-|TRBV4-3|TRBJ1-3|-
TGCGCCAGCAGCCAAGATCCAGGGTTATCTGGAAACACCATATATTTT
CASSQDPGLSGNTIYF